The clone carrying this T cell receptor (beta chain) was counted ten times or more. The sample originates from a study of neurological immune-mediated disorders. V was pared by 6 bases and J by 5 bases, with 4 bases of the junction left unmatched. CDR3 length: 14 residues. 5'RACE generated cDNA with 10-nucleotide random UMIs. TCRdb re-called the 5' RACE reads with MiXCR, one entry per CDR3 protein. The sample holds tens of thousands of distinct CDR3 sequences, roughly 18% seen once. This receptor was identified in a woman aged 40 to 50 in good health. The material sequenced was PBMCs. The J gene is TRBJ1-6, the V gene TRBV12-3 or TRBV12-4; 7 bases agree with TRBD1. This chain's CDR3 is CASRIQGDNSPLHF. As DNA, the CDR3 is TGTGCCAGCAGGATTCAGGGGGATAATTCACCCCTCCACTTT.